This T cell receptor beta chain was recovered during a study of radiation and T cells in renal cell carcinoma. Study information: Nephrectomy followed 15 Gy stereotactic body radiation by 4 weeks. General study points: Pretreatment tumor biopsies were lacking, so baseline clonotypes are unknown.

A note on this clone: Its specificity is not known.

The time point denotes: baseline pretreatment blood. Documented treatment: 15 Gy SBRT to primary tumor, nephrectomy 4 weeks later. This renal cell carcinoma was of the clear cell type. Method: immunoSEQ multiplex PCR; TCRdb's copy keeps in-frame clones and lacks some. This table has tens of thousands of clones, 65% to 85% appearing once. The source material was blood, sampled from a patient whose treatment included radiotherapy and nephrectomy. The sequence was collected from a man between 60 and 70 years old with renal cell carcinoma.

CDR3 bases: TGTGCCAGCAGCCACAGCGCGGCTAGCGGGGGAGGGGAGACCCAGTACTTC. Translating it yields CASSHSAASGGGETQYF. The genes are TRBV7-2 and TRBJ2-5; TRBD2 aligns across 10 bases. Looked up from germline, CDR1 is SGHTA and CDR2 is FQGNSA. After removal of 5 bases from V and 5 bases from J, the junction contained 14 bases not matched to a gene. This CDR3 has 17 residues. The full variable domain, its missing parts supplied by reference TRBV7-2 and TRBJ2-5, is GAGVSQSPSNKVTEKGKDVELRCDPISGHTALYWYRQSLGQGLEFLIYFQGNSAPDKSGLPSDRFSAERTGGSVSTLTIQRTQQEDSAVYLCASSHSAASGGGETQYFGPGTRLLVL.